Reported below is one T cell receptor beta chain. As handled by the study authors: Reference gene primer amplification gave estimated nucleated cell counts. Measured with immunoSEQ multiplex PCR; TCRdb has only the in-frame clones, and not every one. The D gene and trimming were derived from the DNA, and the V and J assignments and clone size from that table. The sample includes more than 350,000 clones, 85% to 90% of them seen just once. Participants had their cohort set by participant-reported clinical history. Two negative PCRs, clearance, or symptom resolution characterized the recovered Cohort 3 donors. These data originate in a study of blood T cell repertoires in COVID-19. Study details: The cDNA or gDNA used as material had been derived from T cells, B-cell-depleted T cells, or PBMCs.

Germline V lookup: CDR1 MDHEN, CDR2 SYDVKM. This CDR3 contains 13 residues. The sequence was obtained from a man younger than 30 who had recovered from COVID-19. The specimen sequenced was PBMCs or T cells enriched from blood (not recorded which). This sequence joins TRBV28 and TRBJ2-7; TRBD1 is a possible D gene (5 bases). The CDR3 bases are TGTGGATTTACAAGTAGGGGATCCTACGAGCAGTACTTC. Its protein product is CGFTSRGSYEQYF.